Presented here are 27 T cell receptor beta chains from one specimen sequenced in a study of Ad26.COV2.S vaccination and SARS-CoV-2 variants. Treatment in this sample: approximately 18 received Ad26.COV2.S at low or high dose, single or two shots; several received placebo; per-sample allocation not given. The samples were gathered on day 63 after the first injection of vaccine or placebo. Using immunoSEQ multiplex PCR, the repertoire was profiled, and TCRdb retains in-frame clones only, with some absent. The sample records over 450,000 clones, 89% being singletons. The sequenced sample was peripheral blood, obtained in a trial of Ad26.COV2.S vaccine versus placebo. All receptors come from a person aged 18-60 years who received the Ad26.COV2.S COVID-19 vaccine or a placebo.

This sequence joins TRBV18 and TRBJ2-2; D perhaps matches TRBD1 (5 bases). The CDR3 covers 14 residues. Deletions cut 6 bases from V and 0 bases from J, with 8 bases between. The germline V gene encodes CDR1 KGHSH and CDR2 LQKENI. The CDR3 reads CASSDRSNTGELFF. In DNA, the CDR3 is TGTGCCAGCTCCGACAGATCGAACACCGGGGAGCTGTTTTTT.

The table lists this clone with a count of one. J is TRBJ2-2 and V is TRBV7-2; 7 bases line up with TRBD2. The ends lost 1 base at V and 6 bases at J; junction bases unmatched: 2. Germline V gives CDR1 SGHTA, CDR2 FQGNSA. The CDR3 is made up of 14 amino acids. The CDR3 nucleotides are TGTGCCAGCAGCTTAGTCCGGGGGGCCGGGGAGCTGTTTTTT. This encodes CASSLVRGAGELFF.

This sequence joins TRBV7-2 and TRBJ2-5; TRBD1 matches 7 bases. V was clipped by 1 base and J by 6 bases; unmatched bases: 5. The CDR3 consists of 14 residues. Germline V lookup: CDR1 SGHTA, CDR2 FQGNSA. CDR3 protein: CASSLDRGSKTQYF. CDR3 bases: TGTGCCAGCAGCTTAGACAGGGGTAGTAAGACCCAGTACTTC.

This clone has only a few counts. The V gene is TRBV14, the J gene TRBJ2-1; TRBD1 matches 8 bases. The V gene end was trimmed by 2 bases and the J gene end by 0 bases; junction bases not matched to a gene: 15. Germline values: CDR1 SGHDN, CDR2 FVKESK. The CDR3 contains 20 residues. CDR3 protein: CASSQSFGTGRMSSYNEQFF. In DNA, the CDR3 is TGTGCCAGCAGCCAATCCTTCGGGACAGGACGGATGAGCTCCTACAATGAGCAGTTCTTC.

This clone occurred once. V gene TRBV21-1 combines with J gene TRBJ2-7; the tabulated D call, TRBD1, remains unverified against the DNA. TRBV21-1 is a pseudogene. The CDR3 contains 14 residues. CDR3: CASSKEEQGCEQYF. The CDR3 DNA reads TGTGCCAGCAGCAAAGAAGAGCAGGGGTGCGAGCAGTACTTC.

The CDR3 spells CASSPSLPGGANYGYTF. Here the CDR3 DNA reads TGTGCCAGCTCACCCAGTCTCCCAGGAGGCGCTAACTATGGCTACACCTTC. This sequence joins TRBV18 and TRBJ1-2, with D uncertain. In germline, CDR1 is KGHSH, CDR2 LQKENI. The V and J ends lost 3 bases and 0 bases respectively, with 17 bases between them. The CDR3 loop spans 17 amino acids.

This clone was detected once. The V gene is TRBV5-1, the J gene TRBJ1-5; D gene uncertain. V dropped 4 bases and J dropped 4 bases, with 12 bases sitting between them. This CDR3 is built from 14 residues. CDR1 is SGHRS, CDR2 YFSETQ, per germline. The DNA of the CDR3 is TGCGCCAGCAGCCCCGGCGCCCTTAATCAGCCCCAGCATTTT. Translated, it gives CASSPGALNQPQHF.

V is TRBV5-5 and J is TRBJ2-4; tentative D call: TRBD2 (6 bases). Germline CDR1 SGHKS, CDR2 YYEKEE (reference sequence). V gave up 1 base and J gave up 5 bases, with 22 bases separating them. The CDR3 covers 18 residues. CDR3 DNA: TGTGCCAGCAGCTTGCGTTCTGGACTTGGGGGAGGCCAAAACATTCAGTACTTC. Its protein is CASSLRSGLGGGQNIQYF.

The genes are TRBV28 and TRBJ2-2; 7 bases fit TRBD2. Germline CDR1 reads MDHEN; CDR2 reads SYDVKM. V shed 9 bases and J 6 bases; nucleotides not matched to a gene: 10. The CDR3 sequence is 14 residues long. DNA for the CDR3: TGTGCCAGTATGGGCGGGAGCGGCGCCGGGGAGCTGTTTTTT. The encoded protein is CASMGGSGAGELFF.

The J gene is TRBJ1-2, the V gene TRBV11-2, with 7 bases matching TRBD1. CDR1 is SGHAT and CDR2 is FQNNGV in the germline V gene. CDR3 length: 18 amino acids. Trimming took 1 base from V and 7 from J; bases not matched to a gene: 18. The CDR3 reads CASSLAHIFQGDFGGYTF. For the CDR3, the DNA is TGTGCCAGCAGCTTAGCCCATATATTTCAGGGGGACTTTGGTGGCTACACCTTC.

The chain recombines TRBV11-1 with TRBJ1-1, with TRBD1 as a possible D gene (6 bases). This CDR3 has 16 amino acids. V was cut by 3 bases and J by 6 bases, with 20 bases left in between. Germline V gene lookup returns CDR1 SGHAT and CDR2 FQDESV (reference sequence). Written as DNA, the CDR3 is TGTGCCAGCAGCTTCGACAGGCATCGGTTCGGGGCTGAAGCTTTCTTT. It encodes CASSFDRHRFGAEAFF.

In this sample, this clone turned up once. The chain joins TRBV5-1 to TRBJ1-1; weak D call: TRBD1 (6 bases). The CDR3 extends over 17 amino acids. Trimming removed 4 bases at V and 5 bases at J, with 24 bases between. Germline assignment: CDR1 SGHRS and CDR2 YFSETQ. The CDR3 reads CASSPWGLTGSRTEAFF. DNA of the CDR3: TGCGCCAGCAGCCCATGGGGGTTGACAGGTTCTCGGACTGAAGCTTTCTTT.

V and J are TRBV30 and TRBJ2-1, with D tentatively TRBD2 (5 bases). With 3 bases removed from V and 0 bases from J, the gap between germline ends came to 12 bases. The CDR3 spans 15 residues. Germline V gene lookup returns CDR1 GTSNPN and CDR2 SVGIG (reference sequence). DNA of the CDR3: TGTGCCTGGAGAAGGAAAGGGAGCTCCTACAATGAGCAGTTCTTC. Translated: CAWRRKGSSYNEQFF.

This clone was seen only once. CDR3 nucleotide sequence: TGTGCCAGCAGCGACCGGACAGATAGCCAGTACTTC. Residues: CASSDRTDSQYF. This sequence joins TRBV4-2 and TRBJ2-5; TRBD1 might be the D (6 bases). The CDR3 is made up of 12 amino acids. Germline values: CDR1 LGHNA, CDR2 YNFKEQ. V was pared by 5 bases and J by 10 bases, with 14 bases between.

This clone was counted a single time. The rearrangement links TRBV5-1 to TRBJ2-3, with D possibly being TRBD2 (5 bases). Germline V gene sequence: CDR1 SGHRS, CDR2 YFSETQ. CDR3 length equals 15 residues. Trimming cost V 1 base and J 2 bases, with 11 bases left between them. The CDR3 loop reads CASSLFPGNTDTQYF. The CDR3 DNA reads as TGCGCCAGCAGCTTGTTTCCGGGGAACACAGATACGCAGTATTTT. The variable domain in full, completed from reference TRBV5-1 and TRBJ2-3, reads KAGVTQTPRYLIKTRGQQVTLSCSPISGHRSVSWYQQTPGQGLQFLFEYFSETQRNKGNFPGRFSGRQFSNSRSEMNVSTLELGDSALYLCASSLFPGNTDTQYFGPGTRLTVL.

V gene TRBV5-1 combines with J gene TRBJ2-1, with TRBD2 as a possible D gene (6 bases). Looked up from germline, CDR1 is SGHRS and CDR2 is YFSETQ. The V end lost 0 bases, the J end lost 4 bases, and 14 bases lay between the germline ends. This CDR3 has 16 residues. In nucleotides, the CDR3 is TGCGCCAGCAGCTTGGCTGTACTAGCCTTATACAATGAGCAGTTCTTC. It is translated as CASSLAVLALYNEQFF.

Notes on this clone: Other DNA sequences in the same sample also yield this CDR3. The chain combines TRBV18 with TRBJ2-3; TRBD1 might be the D (6 bases). V lost 3 bases, J lost 6 bases, and 16 bases lay in between. Germline-derived CDR1 and CDR2 are KGHSH and LQKENI. This CDR3 is built from 15 residues. CDR3 loop: CASSPGTGRTDTQYF. DNA for the CDR3: TGTGCCAGCTCACCTGGCACAGGGCGGACTGATACGCAGTATTTT.

The chain links TRBV3-1 (or the pseudogene TRBV3-2) to TRBJ2-7; perhaps TRBD1 as D (6 bases). V was cut by 6 bases and J by 3 bases, with 12 bases left in between. CDR1 and CDR2 from the germline V gene are LGHDT and YNNKEL (reference sequence). The CDR3 is 13 amino acids. CDR3 sequence reads: CASSRDTFYEQYF. The CDR3 DNA reads as TGTGCCAGCAGTCGGGACACCTTCTACGAGCAGTACTTC.

V and J are TRBV10-2 and TRBJ2-2; maybe TRBD1 (7 bases). CDR1 and CDR2 (germline): WSHSY, SAAADI. The CDR3 has 16 residues. The ends were cut back, 3 bases at V and 4 bases at J, with 15 bases in the middle. The DNA for the CDR3 is TGCGCCAGCAGTGACAGGGGGGTAAAGGGCACCGGGGAGCTGTTTTTT. It encodes CASSDRGVKGTGELFF.

This clone came up once. This chain joins TRBV30 and TRBJ1-2, with D perhaps matching TRBD1 (5 bases). From germline, CDR1 is GTSNPN and CDR2 SVGIG (reference sequence). The CDR3 sequence is 13 residues long. V lost 1 base to trimming and J lost 4 bases, with 10 bases between them. In DNA form, the CDR3 reads TGTGCCTGGAGTGCGGGGGGTGGCTATGGCTACACCTTC. Translation gives CAWSAGGGYGYTF. Variable domain in full (rest from reference TRBV30 and TRBJ1-2): SQTIHQWPATLVQPVGSPLSLECTVEGTSNPNLYWYRQAAGRGLQLLFYSVGIGQISSEVPQNLSASRPQDRQFILSSKKLLLSDSGFYLCAWSAGGGYGYTFGSGTRLTVV.

This chain joins TRBV5-6 and TRBJ2-7; 7 nucleotides line up with TRBD1. With 0 bases clipped from V and 6 bases from J, the junction kept 21 bases outside the gene matches. This CDR3 is 19 amino acids long. The V gene's germline CDR1 is SGHDT and CDR2 YYEEEE. The CDR3 protein is CASSLAFRDPGQRRSEQYF. In DNA form, the CDR3 reads TGTGCCAGCAGCTTGGCTTTCAGGGATCCGGGACAGAGACGTTCCGAGCAGTACTTC.

V is TRBV4-2 and J is TRBJ1-1; D is possibly TRBD1 (6 bases). Trimming left V 5 bases short and J 1 base short, with 14 bases between. This CDR3 contains 15 residues. Germline V CDR1 and CDR2: LGHNA, YNFKEQ. CDR3 residues: CASSYRQDPNTEAFF. The CDR3 region has the DNA TGTGCCAGCAGCTACCGACAGGACCCGAACACTGAAGCTTTCTTT.

A single count supports this clone. The V call is TRBV7-9, the J call TRBJ2-7; 9 bases are a match to TRBD1. The CDR3 extends over 15 amino acids. Germline V gene lookup returns CDR1 SEHNR and CDR2 FQNEAQ (reference sequence). J was trimmed by 2 bases and V by 2 bases; bases with no gene match: 4. The CDR3 here is CASSLTGTGTYEQYF. CDR3 coding DNA: TGTGCCAGCAGCTTAACCGGGACAGGGACCTACGAGCAGTACTTC.

This clone was seen only once. The chain combines TRBV19 with TRBJ1-2, with a weak D call TRBD1 (6 bases). Trimming shortened V by 6 bases and J by 2 bases, and 13 bases separated the two germline ends. Germline lookup yields CDR1 LNHDA and CDR2 SQIVND (reference sequence). The CDR3 totals 14 residues. CDR3 residues: CASRQRTGNYGYTF. The CDR3 nucleotides read TGTGCCAGTAGACAGAGAACAGGGAACTATGGCTACACCTTC.

This chain joins TRBV28 and TRBJ2-1; 7 bases line up with TRBD1. CDR1 MDHEN and CDR2 SYDVKM come from the germline V gene. This CDR3 is built from 16 residues. Losses at the gene ends were 2 bases for V and 6 bases for J; bases not matched to a gene: 10. This CDR3 is CASSLVVQGLGNEQFF. CDR3 bases: TGTGCCAGCAGTTTAGTCGTACAGGGGTTAGGCAATGAGCAGTTCTTC.

The J gene is TRBJ1-1, the V gene TRBV4-2; TRBD1 is a possible D gene (5 bases). This CDR3 comprises 17 residues. V lost 4 bases to trimming and J lost 0 bases, with 18 bases between them. The germline V gene encodes CDR1 LGHNA and CDR2 YNFKEQ. The CDR3 spells CASSRTRGEAMNTEAFF. The CDR3 DNA follows: TGTGCCAGCAGCCGTACCCGGGGGGAGGCGATGAACACTGAAGCTTTCTTT.

V is TRBV28 and J is TRBJ2-1; 8 bases fit TRBD2. The CDR3 is 15 residues long. J was trimmed by 4 bases and V by 6 bases; bases with no gene match: 8. Germline V gives CDR1 MDHEN, CDR2 SYDVKM. CDR3 amino acids: CASSRRLAPYNEQFF. The CDR3 nucleotides read TGTGCCAGCAGCCGTCGACTAGCGCCTTACAATGAGCAGTTCTTC. Looking up the rest from reference TRBV28 and TRBJ2-1 gives the full variable domain: DVKVTQSSRYLVKRTGEKVFLECVQDMDHENMFWYRQDPGLGLRLIYFSYDVKMKEKGDIPEGYSVSREKKERFSLILESASTNQTSMYLCASSRRLAPYNEQFFGPGTRLTVL.